A single sample is the source of the 2 T cell receptor beta chains below, sequenced in a study of T cell responses to AZD1222 COVID-19 vaccine. Profiled with immunoSEQ multiplex PCR; TCRdb holds only in-frame clones, not every one. The table has roughly 200,000 clones, 90% to 95% seen once. This specimen consisted of peripheral blood, obtained 28 days after the second dose of the MenACWY control vaccine. The receptors come from an adult who received the MenACWY meningococcal vaccine as a control.

The genes are TRBV19 and TRBJ1-6, with a possible D match to TRBD1 (5 bases). Germline V lookup: CDR1 LNHDA, CDR2 SQIVND (reference sequence). V gave up 10 bases and J gave up 9 bases, with 22 bases separating them. The CDR3 has 15 residues. The CDR3 reads CATSPTGRGASPLHF. The CDR3 DNA is TGTGCCACCAGCCCCACCGGAAGGGGAGCTTCACCCCTCCACTTT.

J is TRBJ1-1 and V is TRBV6-5, with 8 bases identical to TRBD1. The CDR3 has 15 residues. The germline gives CDR1 MNHEY, CDR2 SVGAGI. V gave up 6 bases and J gave up 5 bases; unmatched junction bases: 11. The CDR3 nucleotides read TGTGCCAGCAGAGGTACAGGGGGTTTAAGTACTGAAGCTTTCTTT. This sequence encodes CASRGTGGLSTEAFF.